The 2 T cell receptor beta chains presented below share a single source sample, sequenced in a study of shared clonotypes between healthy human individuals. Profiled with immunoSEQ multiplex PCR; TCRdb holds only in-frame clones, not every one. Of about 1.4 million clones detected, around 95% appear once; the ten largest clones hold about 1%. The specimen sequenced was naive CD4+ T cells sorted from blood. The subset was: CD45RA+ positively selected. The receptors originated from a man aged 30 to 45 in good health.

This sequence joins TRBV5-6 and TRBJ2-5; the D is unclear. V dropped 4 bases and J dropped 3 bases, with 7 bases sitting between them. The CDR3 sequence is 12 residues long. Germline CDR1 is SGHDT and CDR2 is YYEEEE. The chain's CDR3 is CASSRPKETQYF. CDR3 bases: TGTGCCAGCAGCAGACCTAAAGAGACCCAGTACTTC.

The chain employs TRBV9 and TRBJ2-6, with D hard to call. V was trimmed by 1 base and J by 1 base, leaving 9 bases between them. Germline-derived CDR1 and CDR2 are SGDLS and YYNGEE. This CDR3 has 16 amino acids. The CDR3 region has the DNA TGTGCCAGCAGCGTATCCTTAGCTTCTGGGGCCAACGTCCTGACTTTC. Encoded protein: CASSVSLASGANVLTF.